This TCR gamma chain was documented in a study of Vδ1+ human thymocytes. Comments on this clone: The antigen remains undetermined. A much larger clonotype is one base distant, so this may be a read error.

J gave up 9 bases and V 0 bases, and 5 bases lay outside the gene matches. The CDR3 contains 12 residues. Germline V lookup: CDR1 VTNTFY, CDR2 YDVSTARD (reference sequence). Findings and caveats of the study: Thymic delta-chain repertoires held approximately 20% Vdelta2 sequences and few Vdelta3, despite high sort purity. TRG sequences recurred across donors, whereas TRD sequences stayed essentially private. Thymic TRG and TRD repertoires appeared highly polyclonal, with Gaussian CDR3 length distributions.

After alphabeta T cell depletion, CD3+ Vdelta1+ Vdelta2- thymocytes were sorted. Between roughly 96% and 99.6% of sorted thymocytes were Vdelta1+. The template was reverse-transcribed extracted RNA. The CDR3 regions were amplified by multiplex PCR from V-gene primers to a constant-region primer. TCRdb fed the multiplex PCR reads into CATT to redo clone calling. The sample comprises 25,000 to 30,000 gamma-chain clones, about 18% of which are singletons, and 1.8% rests with the top ten. The sequence was obtained from a boy under two years old who had congenital heart surgery. V usage is TRGV3 and J usage is TRGJ1 or TRGJ2. Material for sequencing was Vdelta1+ gamma-delta thymocytes from the thymus. Stated subset: FACS-sorted CD3+ TCRalphabeta- TCRVdelta1+ TCRVdelta2- thymocytes. The CDR3 DNA is TGTGCCACCTGGGACAGGCTTTTTAAGAAACTCTTT. This sequence encodes CATWDRLFKKLF.